This T cell receptor (beta chain) was profiled in a study of response to subunit inactivated influenza vaccine. Findings and caveats of the study: Each seasonal influenza vaccination, the authors suggested, recruits few new T cells.

Turning to this clonotype: The target antigen is unknown.

Germline V gene lookup returns CDR1 MNHEY and CDR2 SMNVEV (reference sequence). Trimming cost V 3 bases and J 2 bases, with 17 bases left between them. CDR3 length: 16 amino acids. TCRdb re-derived calls from the RT-PCR reads in MiXCR, one entry per CDR3 protein. The profile covers about 780,000 distinct CDR3 sequences, with about 18% appearing a single time and roughly a tenth taken by the ten largest. This sequence joins TRBV27 and TRBJ2-7; maybe TRBD1 (6 bases). The sequence came from a man in his fifties or sixties who received an inactivated influenza vaccine. The sample was PBMCs from blood, taken roughly 5 days after vaccination. This CDR3 is CASSLLGTQTPYEQYF. DNA of the CDR3: TGTGCCAGCAGTTTGCTGGGGACACAGACTCCCTACGAGCAGTACTTC.